The subject of this entry is one T cell receptor beta chain. Its recognized antigen is unknown. Qualities for individual bases were not recorded, and no much larger clone is one base off. The receptor library was made with the immunoSEQ multiplex PCR assay. For the multiplex PCR, a mixture combining 60 forward primers for TCR Vbeta segments and 13 reverse primers for TCR Jbeta segments was used. The CDR3 region of rearranged TCR beta genes was amplified from genomic DNA with a multiplex PCR assay. Amplified TCR beta libraries were sequenced as 87-base-pair reads on the Illumina HiSeq System. The authors' analysis ran thus. A later analysis counted 75 million to 100 million unique TCR beta chains across the 650 to 800 repertoires, and around 12 million of these chains were shared by at least two donors. Raw reads were error-corrected and collapsed into unique sequences by a nearest-neighbor algorithm in which closely related sequences were merged to remove PCR and sequencing errors. CDR3 sequences were aligned to IMGT reference sequences to assign V, D and J gene segments. For a sequence to be retained, at least a six-nucleotide match to both a V gene segment and a J gene segment was required. Rearrangements were classified as productive when the CDR3 lacked stop codons and remained in frame with V and J, and all other rearrangements were classified as non-productive. CDR3 was defined according to IMGT convention as the region running from the second conserved V-encoded cysteine to the conserved J-encoded phenylalanine. The earlier analysis of roughly 590 of the donors excluded any sequence lacking an unambiguous match to a single V gene segment. An earlier analysis of almost 600 of the donors classified V segments as functional when productive rearrangements were above 56.7% and as segregating when the standard deviation between donors was above 5%. A statistical classification framework was built for diagnosing cytomegalovirus status from the catalog of TCR beta chain sequences. In a later analysis, TCR nucleotide sequences were compared against IMGT/GENE-DB human TR gene sequences so that V and J genes could be assigned. The TCRdist pipeline was used in a later analysis to assign CDR3 sequences and most-parsimonious VDJ recombination scenarios. In a later analysis, each TCR beta chain was defined by its CDR3 amino acid sequence together with its V-gene family, and reads lacking a unique V-gene family were excluded. A later analysis removed several hundred highly shared, low-generation-probability nucleotide sequences to deal with suspected cross-contamination and a sequencing artifact. A later analysis calculated a clonal expansion index for each public chain from normalized within-repertoire ranks of inferred template counts. In a later analysis, generation probabilities were computed with a VDJ recombination model fitted to out-of-frame rearrangements, and the resulting probabilities were checked against IGoR. Hypergeometric tests were used in a later analysis to score TCR-TCR, TCR-HLA and TCR-CMV co-occurrence, with a repertoire-size bias correction applied to the TCR pairs. False discovery rates were estimated in a later analysis by permuting HLA or CMV assignments 20 times. A later analysis grouped co-occurring TCRs with DBSCAN, adding TCRdist sequence similarity when clustering within HLA-allele-positive subsets. Co-occurrence clustering excluded repertoires with fewer than 30,000 or more than 120,000 public chains, plus five with anomalous nucleotide sharing. As stored in TCRdb, this immuneACCESS dataset retains in-frame rearrangements with V and J assigned. A fraction of the clones does not appear; measured against another copy, unresolved V genes explain less than half of the discrepancy, and the remainder lacks a known reason. Clone size and V and J calls were adopted from that table, with D and trimming inferred from the DNA. Here the sample has approximately 120,000 clones; approximately 76% occur a single time. In total, the top ten clones hold roughly 8.2% of the sample.

The junction shows trimming of 3 bases on V and 4 bases on J, and the gene matches do not reach 3 bases of it. The germline V gene encodes CDR1 SNHLY and CDR2 FYNNEI. The CDR3 numbers 14 residues from cysteine through phenylalanine. Only the CDR3 part of the read is kept: 42 bases, read in frame from the first base. This record comes from a study of cytomegalovirus exposure and HLA in healthy donors (dated by TCRdb to 2016 to 2017). The study in broad terms: An earlier analysis of several hundred of the donors reported about 250 Gb of sequence data and roughly 110 million unique TCR beta sequences from 150 million to 200 million T cells. Typing coverage varied by locus: roughly 629-640 donors for A, B, C, DRB1 and DQB1; approximately 500 for DQA1; about 590 for DPA1; about 450 for DPB1. Every repertoire in the discovery cohort had been generated on one and the same sequencing platform. The aim of the study was to test whether cataloging public T cell receptors could identify signatures of past pathogen exposure. To predict cytomegalovirus infection status, the study combined high-throughput TCR immunosequencing, statistical association of individual TCRs with disease status, and machine learning. In the later analysis, no new phenotypic data were used to find candidate immune exposures; instead, reliance was placed on TCR beta sequences and their occurrence across donors. The genetic ancestry cluster associated with self-reported Caucasian donors included around 76% of the roughly 360 genotyped donors. Along with the approximately 700-subject first cohort, a separate validation cohort of 120 different subjects was used. A later analysis re-analyzed previously published TCR beta repertoires from several hundred donors and added high-resolution HLA genotyping to study TCR occurrence patterns. A later genetic analysis used genome-wide SNP genotypes for about three fifths of the roughly 700 donors, treating that subset as a discovery cohort. An earlier analysis of 587 of the donors applied high-throughput TCR beta sequencing to assess whether each TCR beta V gene segment acted as functional or pseudogenic. HLA typing covered class I and class II loci at four-digit resolution. Because of strong linkage in the cohort, four or five DR-DQ haplotypes were treated as single units for association and clustering. Donor age, sex, ethnicity and CMV serostatus were collected together with the repertoire data. Using immunosequencing, the study profiled T cell repertoires from about 650 subjects and related those repertoires to cytomegalovirus serostatus. Approximately 300 gigabases of sequencing data and around 87 million unique TCR sequences were included in an early release covering 500 to 750 HLA-typed donors. Across some 400 genotyped donors of the cohort, an average of roughly 250,000 unique TCR beta nucleotide sequences per donor were sequenced, and around 19% of those sequences were non-productive. Points the paper makes about the study in general: Most CMV-associated TCR beta chains appeared to be HLA-restricted in a later analysis, and the HLA associations seemed to be driven largely by CMV exposure. When HLA alleles, especially DR and DQ, strongly co-occurred, TCR associations were difficult to assign to individual alleles. Around 16 rarely observed V segments, including chromosome 9 orphons, were excluded from the earlier analysis of some 590 of the donors because counts were too low. At a false discovery rate of 0.05, a later analysis linked about 16,000 TCR beta sequences to specific HLA alleles. In a later analysis, the rate of TCR association differed among HLA loci, with DRB1 alleles having the most associated TCRs and HLA-C alleles having the fewest. While some public TCRs were present in many individuals, most TCR sequences turned up only very rarely across donors. The study listed 150 to 200 TCR beta chains as associated with cytomegalovirus. A later analysis found that HLA-associated TCR beta chains were more clonally expanded and had lower generation probabilities than equally common non-associated chains. Broadly in line with IMGT annotations, most TCR beta V segments showed up in productive rearrangements about 87% or about 30% of the time in an earlier analysis of 450 to 750 of the donors. The presence/absence analyses assumed that sequencing depth was roughly uniform across donors, and that assumption may not be true. HLA typing was unavailable for some donors at each locus, so association tests used only the typed subset. In a later genetic analysis, a missense DCLRE1C variant was associated with V-gene and J-gene trimming of TCR beta chains, and the association was replicated in an independent cohort. Compared with the roughly 710-donor mean, donors in an Asian-associated ancestry cluster had fewer N-insertions in productive TCRs, according to a later genetic analysis. Several of the top co-occurrence clusters appeared to be linked to parvovirus B19, influenza, CMV and Epstein-Barr virus, according to a later analysis. In vitro tests confirmed that a few of the cytomegalovirus-associated TCR beta chains recognize cytomegalovirus antigens. Linkage disequilibrium might explain the correlated functional status among segregating V segments, but an unknown experimental factor could not be excluded. According to the authors, the approach could potentially be generalized to other disease states and immunological phenotypes. Cytomegalovirus status was reported to be diagnosed by the classifier with high specificity and sensitivity in both the original and validation cohorts. Some IMGT-functional V segments, including TRBV6-2 and TRBV6-3, could not be distinguished by the 87-base-pair reads and were therefore excluded. For the cohort, immune exposure information was limited to CMV serostatus. A cluster of highly shared sequence variants was judged likely to be a technical artifact of the sequencing pipeline. In this cohort, only TCR beta chains were sequenced, and detectable features were limited by the absence of alpha or paired-chain data. A further reported finding was that TCR beta sequences accurately predicted the HLA-A and HLA-B alleles for most subjects in the first cohort.

In total, approximately 690 healthy bone marrow donors made up the cohort. Cohort members were all nominally healthy when sampled, although unrecorded immune exposures were likely present. The donor tested CMV seropositive, placing the donor among the 289 seropositive members of the cohort. A peripheral blood sample was provided by each donor, and peripheral blood mononuclear cells were used for TCR beta sequencing. The Qiagen DNeasy Blood Extraction Kit was used to extract genomic DNA from the blood cell samples. Sequencing was carried out using PBMCs. The origin of this receptor is a woman between 45 and 65 years old in good health and CMV-seropositive. The rearrangement joined TRBV2 to TRBJ2-3; TRBD2 matches 8 bases in the middle. This receptor carries the CDR3 CASSDERGPDTQYF. The nucleotide sequence is TGTGCCAGCAGTGACGAGCGGGGGCCAGATACGCAGTATTTT.